Listed below are T cell receptor beta chains from one sample, sequenced in a study of T cell responses to AZD1222 COVID-19 vaccine. Libraries were prepared by immunoSEQ multiplex PCR; TCRdb keeps only in-frame clonotypes and omits some of them. The sample has approximately 84,000 clones, approximately 92% seen once; the top ten hold 2.5%. Material: peripheral blood, obtained 28 days after the second AZD1222 dose. These receptors were taken from an adult who received the AZD1222 COVID-19 vaccine. Both conserved end residues are part of each CDR3. A D gene is named only where the DNA matches it firmly. Clone size is stated in some rows and not others, as once, few, many or a class when expanded.

abundance	d_gene	v_gene	j_gene	CDR3nt	CDR3aa
.	.	TRBV6-6	TRBJ1-1	TGTGCCAGCAGGTACTCGGACATAGTGATTGAAGCTTTCTTT	CASRYSDIVIEAFF
.	.	TRBV7-2	TRBJ1-6	TGTGCCAGCAGCTCGGGGAATTCACCCCTCCACTTT	CASSSGNSPLHF
once	TRBD1	TRBV19	TRBJ1-1	TGTGCCAGTAGCAGGGGGAGTCTTCTTTTGAACACTGAAGCTTTCTTT	CASSRGSLLLNTEAFF
.	TRBD1	TRBV24-1	TRBJ2-4	TGTGCCACCATTTCCCGTACAGGGGGATGGTGGTACGCAAGGTGGATAGCCAAAAACATTCAGTACTTC	CATISRTGGWWYARWIAKNIQYF
.	TRBD2	TRBV24-1	TRBJ2-1	TGTGCCACCAGTGACTCCCAGGGCGGGGGTTTCTACAATGAGCAGTTCTTC	CATSDSQGGGFYNEQFF
.	.	TRBV30	TRBJ1-3	TGTGCCTGGAGTGTGGGTTCCAGCCTTGGAAACACCATATATTTT	CAWSVGSSLGNTIYF
once	.	TRBV24-1	TRBJ2-1	TGTGCCACCAGTGACGAAGGTGAGCAGTTCTTC	CATSDEGEQFF
once	TRBD1	TRBV20-1	TRBJ2-7	TGCAGTGCTAGTCCGGGACAGGGTCGAAACGAGCAGTACTTC	CSASPGQGRNEQYF
few	.	TRBV5-6	TRBJ1-2	TGTGCCAGCAGCCTCCGACAGGACTATGGCTACACCTTC	CASSLRQDYGYTF
few	.	TRBV4-1	TRBJ2-3	TGCGCCAGCAGCCAAGGGCCTTCTTCTAGCACAGATACGCAGTATTTT	CASSQGPSSSTDTQYF
.	.	TRBV6-1	TRBJ2-3	TGTGCCAGCAGTGAAGCGCCAGGAGACGGCACAGATACGCAGTATTTT	CASSEAPGDGTDTQYF
.	.	TRBV6-1	TRBJ2-1	TGTGCCAGCAGTGAAGATGGGGGGAATTACAATGAGCAGTTCTTC	CASSEDGGNYNEQFF
.	TRBD1	TRBV12-5	TRBJ2-2	TGTGCTAGTGGGGCGGGACAGGGGTGGACCGGGGAGCTGTTTTTT	CASGAGQGWTGELFF
.	.	TRBV7-9	TRBJ2-3	TGTGCCAGCAGCTCTACTCCGGGACAACTCACAGATACGCAGTATTTT	CASSSTPGQLTDTQYF
.	TRBD2	TRBV11-2	TRBJ2-1	TGTGCCAGCAGCTTAACTAGCGGGCATTACAATGAGCAGTTCTTC	CASSLTSGHYNEQFF
.	TRBD1	TRBV6-2/TRBV6-3	TRBJ2-1	TGTGCCAGCAGTAATCTACAGGGGGGTGAGCAGTTCTTC	CASSNLQGGEQFF
.	.	TRBV12-5	TRBJ1-5	TGTGCTAGTGGTTTGGAGACGGTCCGAACCCTCAGGGGAGGCCAGCCCCAGCATTTT	CASGLETVRTLRGGQPQHF
.	TRBD1	TRBV6-5	TRBJ1-6	TGTGCCAGCAGATCCGGGACAGGGGACTCACCCCTCCACTTT	CASRSGTGDSPLHF
.	.	TRBV12-3/TRBV12-4	TRBJ2-1	TGTGCCAGCAGTCGTAGCTCCTACAATGAGCAGTTCTTC	CASSRSSYNEQFF
.	TRBD2	TRBV28	TRBJ2-7	TGTGCCAGCAGTGTCACAACGGGAGGTTTGGACGAGCAGTACTTC	CASSVTTGGLDEQYF
.	.	TRBV12-3/TRBV12-4	TRBJ1-2	TGTGCCAGCAGCCCCGCGTGGACAGATGGCTACACCTTC	CASSPAWTDGYTF
once	TRBD1	TRBV30	TRBJ1-2	TGTGCCTGGATGGAGAAGGGGGGACAGGGAACGTTTGGCTACACCTTC	CAWMEKGGQGTFGYTF
.	.	TRBV6-6	TRBJ1-1	TGTGCCAGCAGTTACGGCGGGGGCCGGGACACTGAAGCTTTCTTT	CASSYGGGRDTEAFF
.	TRBD2	TRBV9	TRBJ2-3	TGTGCCAGCAGCGTAGGACTAGCGGAGGCATTCAGTGCGCAGTATTTT	CASSVGLAEAFSAQYF
.	.	TRBV9	TRBJ2-1	TGTGCCAGCAGCGTGGGACTTTTCGCCTCCTACAATGAGCAGTTCTTC	CASSVGLFASYNEQFF
.	TRBD2	TRBV4-2	TRBJ2-5	TGTGCCAGCAGCCAAGATCTCCGGGGGGGCGGGGAGACCCAGTACTTC	CASSQDLRGGGETQYF
once	.	TRBV12-5	TRBJ2-3	TGTGCTAGTGGACCCGGACAGTTAGGAGCAGATACGCAGTATTTT	CASGPGQLGADTQYF
.	TRBD1	TRBV7-8	TRBJ1-6	TGTGCCAGCAGCGGACTGACAGGGGCTGAGGGATCACCCCTCCACTTT	CASSGLTGAEGSPLHF
.	.	TRBV12-3/TRBV12-4	TRBJ1-4	TGTGCCAGCAGTTCTGGAAATAATGAAAAACTGTTTTTT	CASSSGNNEKLFF
.	TRBD1	TRBV7-9	TRBJ2-6	TGTGCCAGCAGCCTCGACAGGGCCGGGGCCAACGTCCTGACTTTC	CASSLDRAGANVLTF
.	.	TRBV6-5	TRBJ2-7	TGTGCCAGCAGAGGTTGGACCCACGAGCAGTACTTC	CASRGWTHEQYF
.	TRBD2	TRBV6-1	TRBJ2-7	TGTGCCAGCAGTGAAAGACTCCGACTAGCGGGGTCCTACGAGCAGTACTTC	CASSERLRLAGSYEQYF
.	TRBD1	TRBV3-1/TRBV3-2	TRBJ1-1	TGTGCCAGCAGCCAAGCAACAGGGGGAACTGAAGCTTTCTTT	CASSQATGGTEAFF
.	TRBD1	TRBV18	TRBJ1-2	TGTGCCAGCTCCTTGGGACAGAACTATGGCTACACCTTC	CASSLGQNYGYTF
.	.	TRBV20-1	TRBJ1-1	TGCAGTGCTAGAGGGGGGGCTTTAGCTTTCTTT	CSARGGALAFF
.	.	TRBV7-8	TRBJ1-5	TGTGCCAGCAGCCGGACAGTTGTTCAGCCCCAGCATTTT	CASSRTVVQPQHF
.	.	TRBV19	TRBJ2-5	TGTGCCAGTAGCATGACTAGTTTCCAGTACCGTACGACCCAGTACTTC	CASSMTSFQYRTTQYF
.	.	TRBV23-1	TRBJ2-7	TGCGCCAGCAGTCAACCTAGGCTGGGCTCCCGCGAGCAGTACTTC	CASSQPRLGSREQYF
.	.	TRBV29-1	TRBJ2-7	TGCAGCGTTGCCGAGGTCTACGAGCAGTACTTC	CSVAEVYEQYF
.	.	TRBV11-2	TRBJ1-3	TGTGCCAGCAGCTTTCAGGCCCCCGGCTCTGGAAACACCATATATTTT	CASSFQAPGSGNTIYF
few	TRBD1	TRBV12-5	TRBJ2-3	TGTGCTAGTGGTTTTCGGACAGGACCAGATACGCAGTATTTT	CASGFRTGPDTQYF